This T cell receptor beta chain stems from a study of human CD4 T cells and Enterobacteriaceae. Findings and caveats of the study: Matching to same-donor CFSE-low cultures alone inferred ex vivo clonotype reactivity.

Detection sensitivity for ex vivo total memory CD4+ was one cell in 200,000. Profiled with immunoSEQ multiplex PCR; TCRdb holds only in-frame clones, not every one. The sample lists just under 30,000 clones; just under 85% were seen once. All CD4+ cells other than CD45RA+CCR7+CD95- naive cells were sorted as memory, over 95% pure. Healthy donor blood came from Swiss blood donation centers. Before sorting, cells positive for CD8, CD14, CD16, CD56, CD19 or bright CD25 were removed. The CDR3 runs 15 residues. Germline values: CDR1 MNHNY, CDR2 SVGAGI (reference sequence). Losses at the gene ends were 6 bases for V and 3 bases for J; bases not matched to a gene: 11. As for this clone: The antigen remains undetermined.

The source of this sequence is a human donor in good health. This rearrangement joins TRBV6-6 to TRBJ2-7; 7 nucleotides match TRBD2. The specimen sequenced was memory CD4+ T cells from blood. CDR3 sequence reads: CASSPGLVLRYEQYF. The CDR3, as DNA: TGTGCCAGCAGCCCCGGACTAGTCCTACGCTACGAGCAGTACTTC.